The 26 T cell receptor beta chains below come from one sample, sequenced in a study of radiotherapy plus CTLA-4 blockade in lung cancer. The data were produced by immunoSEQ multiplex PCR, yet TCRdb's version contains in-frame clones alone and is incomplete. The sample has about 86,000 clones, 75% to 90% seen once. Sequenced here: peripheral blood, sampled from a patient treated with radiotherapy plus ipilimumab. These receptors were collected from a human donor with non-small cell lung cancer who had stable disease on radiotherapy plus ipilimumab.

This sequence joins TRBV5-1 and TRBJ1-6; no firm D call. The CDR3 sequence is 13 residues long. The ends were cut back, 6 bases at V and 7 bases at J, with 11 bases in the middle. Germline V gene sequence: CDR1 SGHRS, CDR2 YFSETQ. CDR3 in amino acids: CASKGVMNSPLHF. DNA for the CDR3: TGCGCCAGCAAGGGAGTGATGAATTCACCCCTCCACTTT. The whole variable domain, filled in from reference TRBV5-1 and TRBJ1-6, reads KAGVTQTPRYLIKTRGQQVTLSCSPISGHRSVSWYQQTPGQGLQFLFEYFSETQRNKGNFPGRFSGRQFSNSRSEMNVSTLELGDSALYLCASKGVMNSPLHFGNGTRLTVT.

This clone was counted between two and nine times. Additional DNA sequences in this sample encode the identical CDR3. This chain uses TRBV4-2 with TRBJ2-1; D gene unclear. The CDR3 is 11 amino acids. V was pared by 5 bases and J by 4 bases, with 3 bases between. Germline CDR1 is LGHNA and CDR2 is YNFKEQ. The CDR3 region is CASSTYNEQFF. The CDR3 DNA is TGTGCCAGCAGCACGTACAATGAGCAGTTCTTC.

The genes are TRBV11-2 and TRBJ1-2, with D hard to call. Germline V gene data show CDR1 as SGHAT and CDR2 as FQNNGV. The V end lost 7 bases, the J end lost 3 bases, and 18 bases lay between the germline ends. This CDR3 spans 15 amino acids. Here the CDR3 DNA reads TGTGCCAGCACCCCCTCCTTGGGGAGGGACTATGGCTACACCTTC. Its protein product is CASTPSLGRDYGYTF.

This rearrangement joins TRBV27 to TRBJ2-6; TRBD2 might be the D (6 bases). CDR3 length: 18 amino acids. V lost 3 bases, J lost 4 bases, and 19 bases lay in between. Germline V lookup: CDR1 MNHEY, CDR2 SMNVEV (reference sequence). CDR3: CASSLESSAQGGANVLTF. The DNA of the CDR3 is TGTGCCAGCAGTTTGGAGTCTAGCGCCCAAGGGGGGGCCAACGTCCTGACTTTC.

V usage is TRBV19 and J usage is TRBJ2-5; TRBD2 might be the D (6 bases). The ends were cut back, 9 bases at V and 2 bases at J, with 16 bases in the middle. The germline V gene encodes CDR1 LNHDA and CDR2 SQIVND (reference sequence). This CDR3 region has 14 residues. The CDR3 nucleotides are TGTGCCAGCGGTCGGGGGTCGTTACAAGAGACCCAGTACTTC. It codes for CASGRGSLQETQYF.

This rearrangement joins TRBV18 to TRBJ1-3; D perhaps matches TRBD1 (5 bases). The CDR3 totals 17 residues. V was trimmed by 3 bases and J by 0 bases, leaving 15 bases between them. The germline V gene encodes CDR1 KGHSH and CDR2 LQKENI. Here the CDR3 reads CASSPMTVSSSGNTIYF. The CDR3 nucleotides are TGTGCCAGCTCACCGATGACAGTTTCTTCCTCTGGAAACACCATATATTTT.

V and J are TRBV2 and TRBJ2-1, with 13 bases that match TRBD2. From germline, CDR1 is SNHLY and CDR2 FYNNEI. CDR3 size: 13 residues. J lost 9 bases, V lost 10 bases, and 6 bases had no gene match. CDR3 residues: CATRTSGGSEQFF. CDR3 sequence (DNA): TGTGCCACCCGGACTAGCGGGGGCTCTGAGCAGTTCTTC.

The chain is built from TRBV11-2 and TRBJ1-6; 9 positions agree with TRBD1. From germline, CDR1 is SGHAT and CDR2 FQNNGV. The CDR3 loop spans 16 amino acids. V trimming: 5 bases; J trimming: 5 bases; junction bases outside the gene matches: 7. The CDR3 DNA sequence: TGTGCCAGCAGCCTCATACAGGGGGCTAATAATTCACCCCTCCACTTT. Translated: CASSLIQGANNSPLHF.

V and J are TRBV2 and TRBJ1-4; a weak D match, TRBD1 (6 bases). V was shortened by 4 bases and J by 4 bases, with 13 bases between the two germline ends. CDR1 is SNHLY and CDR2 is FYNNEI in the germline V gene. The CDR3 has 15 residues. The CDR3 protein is CASSGRGPGNEKLFF. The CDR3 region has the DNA TGTGCCAGCAGTGGTCGGGGGCCCGGTAATGAAAAACTGTTTTTT.

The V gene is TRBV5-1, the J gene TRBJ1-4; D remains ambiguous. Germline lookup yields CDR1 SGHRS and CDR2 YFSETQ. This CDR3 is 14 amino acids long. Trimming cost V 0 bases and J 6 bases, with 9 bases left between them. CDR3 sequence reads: CASSLVGRDEKLFF. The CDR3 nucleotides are TGCGCCAGCAGCTTGGTAGGGCGGGATGAAAAACTGTTTTTT.

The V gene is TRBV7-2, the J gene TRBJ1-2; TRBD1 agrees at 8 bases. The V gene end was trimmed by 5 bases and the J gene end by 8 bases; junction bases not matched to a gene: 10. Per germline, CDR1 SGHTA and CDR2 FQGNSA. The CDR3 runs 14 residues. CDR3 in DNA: TGTGCCAGCAGCCCAGGGGGGACAGGATCCGGCTACACCTTC. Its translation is CASSPGGTGSGYTF. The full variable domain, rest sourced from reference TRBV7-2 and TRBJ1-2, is GAGVSQSPSNKVTEKGKDVELRCDPISGHTALYWYRQSLGQGLEFLIYFQGNSAPDKSGLPSDRFSAERTGGSVSTLTIQRTQQEDSAVYLCASSPGGTGSGYTFGSGTRLTVV.

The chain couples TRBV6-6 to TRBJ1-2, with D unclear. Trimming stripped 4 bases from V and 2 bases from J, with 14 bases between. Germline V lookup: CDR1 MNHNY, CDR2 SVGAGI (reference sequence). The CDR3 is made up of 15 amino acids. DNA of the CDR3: TGTGCCAGCAGTTCCGTTAGTTCCAAGAACTATGGCTACACCTTC. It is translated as CASSSVSSKNYGYTF.

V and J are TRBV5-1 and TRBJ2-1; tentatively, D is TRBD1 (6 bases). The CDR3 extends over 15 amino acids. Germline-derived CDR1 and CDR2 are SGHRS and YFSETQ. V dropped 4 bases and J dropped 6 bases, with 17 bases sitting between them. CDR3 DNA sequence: TGCGCCAGCAGCCAGGGGCGGACCGCTGGCAATGAGCAGTTCTTC. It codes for CASSQGRTAGNEQFF.

CDR3 in amino acids: CASSLAASGSLNTGELFF. CDR3 nucleotide sequence: TGTGCCAGCAGCTTAGCGGCTAGCGGGAGTTTGAACACCGGGGAGCTGTTTTTT. The rearrangement joins TRBV7-9 to TRBJ2-2; 10 positions agree with TRBD2. The CDR3 is 18 amino acids. The ends lost 0 bases at V and 1 base at J; junction bases unmatched: 5. CDR1 is SEHNR and CDR2 is FQNEAQ in the germline V gene (reference sequence).

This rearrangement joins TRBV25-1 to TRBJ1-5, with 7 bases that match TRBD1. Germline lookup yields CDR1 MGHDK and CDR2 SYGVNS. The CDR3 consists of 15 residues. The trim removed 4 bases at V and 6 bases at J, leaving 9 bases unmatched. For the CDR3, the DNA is TGTGCCAGCAGTGGCGACAGGGTGGCGGGTCAGCCCCAGCATTTT. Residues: CASSGDRVAGQPQHF.

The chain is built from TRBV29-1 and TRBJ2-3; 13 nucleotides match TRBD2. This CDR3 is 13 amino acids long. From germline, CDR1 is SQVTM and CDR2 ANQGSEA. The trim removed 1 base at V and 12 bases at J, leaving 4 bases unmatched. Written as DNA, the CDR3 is TGCAGCGTTGAAGTCGGGACTAGCGGGACTCAGTATTTT. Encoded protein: CSVEVGTSGTQYF.

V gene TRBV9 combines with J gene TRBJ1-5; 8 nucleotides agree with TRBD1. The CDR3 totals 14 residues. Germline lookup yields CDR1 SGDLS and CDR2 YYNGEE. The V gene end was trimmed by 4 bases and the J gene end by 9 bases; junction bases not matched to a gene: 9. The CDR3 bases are TGTGCCAGCAGCTCCTCAGGGGGCGGGCGGCCCCAGCATTTT. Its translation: CASSSSGGGRPQHF.

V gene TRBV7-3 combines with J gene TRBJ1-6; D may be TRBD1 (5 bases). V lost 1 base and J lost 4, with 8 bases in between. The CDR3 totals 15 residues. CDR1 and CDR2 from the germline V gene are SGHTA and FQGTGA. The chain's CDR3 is CASSLKGPYNSPLHF. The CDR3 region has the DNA TGTGCCAGCAGCTTAAAGGGACCTTATAATTCACCCCTCCACTTT. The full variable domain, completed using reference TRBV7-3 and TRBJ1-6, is GAGVSQTPSNKVTEKGKYVELRCDPISGHTALYWYRQSLGQGPEFLIYFQGTGAADDSGLPNDRFFAVRPEGSVSTLKIQRTERGDSAVYLCASSLKGPYNSPLHFGNGTRLTVT.

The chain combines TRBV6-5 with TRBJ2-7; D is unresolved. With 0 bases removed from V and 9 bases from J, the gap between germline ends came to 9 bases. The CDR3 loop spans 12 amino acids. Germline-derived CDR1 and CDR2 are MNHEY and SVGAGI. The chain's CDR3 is CASSYSSGRQYF. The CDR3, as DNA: TGTGCCAGCAGTTACTCCTCCGGGCGGCAGTACTTC.

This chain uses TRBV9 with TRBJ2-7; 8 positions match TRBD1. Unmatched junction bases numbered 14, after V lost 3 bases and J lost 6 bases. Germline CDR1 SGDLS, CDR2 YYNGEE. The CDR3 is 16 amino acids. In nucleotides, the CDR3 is TGTGCCAGCAGCGGTCGATCCGGGACAGGAGGTGTCGAGCAGTACTTC. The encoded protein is CASSGRSGTGGVEQYF.

This CDR3 reads CASSAFNRGTDTQYF. CDR3 DNA: TGTGCCAGCAGTGCCTTCAACAGGGGCACAGATACGCAGTATTTT. This chain links TRBV9 with TRBJ2-3; D may be TRBD1 (6 bases). The CDR3 loop spans 15 amino acids. V gave up 5 bases and J gave up 1 base, with 14 bases separating them. Germline CDR1 and CDR2: SGDLS and YYNGEE.

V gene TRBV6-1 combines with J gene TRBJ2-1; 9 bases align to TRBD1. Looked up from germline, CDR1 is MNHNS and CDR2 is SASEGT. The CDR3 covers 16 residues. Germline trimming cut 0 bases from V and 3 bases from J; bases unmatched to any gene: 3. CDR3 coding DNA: TGTGCCAGCAGTGAAGCCGGGACAGGGTTCTACAATGAGCAGTTCTTC. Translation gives CASSEAGTGFYNEQFF.

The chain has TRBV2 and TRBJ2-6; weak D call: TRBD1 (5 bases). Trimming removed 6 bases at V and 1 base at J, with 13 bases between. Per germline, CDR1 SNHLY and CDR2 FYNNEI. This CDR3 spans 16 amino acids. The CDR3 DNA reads TGTGCCAGCAGAGAGATTCAGGGATCTGGGGCCAACGTCCTGACTTTC. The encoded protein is CASREIQGSGANVLTF. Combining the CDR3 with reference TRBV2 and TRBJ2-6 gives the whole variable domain EPEVTQTPSHQVTQMGQEVILRCVPISNHLYFYWYRQILGQKVEFLVSFYNNEISEKSEIFDDQFSVERPDGSNFTLKIRSTKLEDSAMYFCASREIQGSGANVLTFGAGSRLTVL.

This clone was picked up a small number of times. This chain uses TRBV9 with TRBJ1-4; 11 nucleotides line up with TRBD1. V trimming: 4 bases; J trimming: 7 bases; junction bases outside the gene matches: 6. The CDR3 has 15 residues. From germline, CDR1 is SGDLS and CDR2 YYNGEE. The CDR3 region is CASSQAGTGGEKLFF. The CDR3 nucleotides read TGTGCCAGCAGCCAGGCCGGGACAGGGGGTGAAAAACTGTTTTTT.

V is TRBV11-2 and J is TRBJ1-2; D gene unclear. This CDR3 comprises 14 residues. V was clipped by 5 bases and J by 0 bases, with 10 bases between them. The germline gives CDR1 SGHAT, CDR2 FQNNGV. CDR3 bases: TGTGCCAGCAGCCCTGCGGCCACTAACTATGGCTACACCTTC. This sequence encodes CASSPAATNYGYTF. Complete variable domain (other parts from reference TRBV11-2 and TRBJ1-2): EAGVAQSPRYKIIEKRQSVAFWCNPISGHATLYWYQQILGQGPKLLIQFQNNGVVDDSQLPKDRFSAERLKGVDSTLKIQPAKLEDSAVYLCASSPAATNYGYTFGSGTRLTVV.

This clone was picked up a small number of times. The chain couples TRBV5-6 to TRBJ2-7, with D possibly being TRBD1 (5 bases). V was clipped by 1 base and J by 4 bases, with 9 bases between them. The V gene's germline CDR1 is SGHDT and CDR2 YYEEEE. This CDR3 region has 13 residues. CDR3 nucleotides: TGTGCCAGCAGCTTGCAGGACATTTACGAGCAGTACTTC. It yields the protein CASSLQDIYEQYF. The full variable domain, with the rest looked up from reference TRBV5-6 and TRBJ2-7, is DAGVTQSPTHLIKTRGQQVTLRCSPKSGHDTVSWYQQALGQGPQFIFQYYEEEERQRGNFPDRFSGHQFPNYSSELNVNALLLGDSALYLCASSLQDIYEQYFGPGTRLTVT.